This passage covers 9 T cell receptor beta chains from one sample sequenced in a study of technical replicates of blood from a handful of donors. Libraries were prepared by immunoSEQ multiplex PCR; TCRdb keeps only in-frame clonotypes and omits some of them. Among tens of thousands of clones, 75% to 95% were seen once, and the ten largest hold roughly 0.3%. The specimen was T cells isolated from PBMCs. The receptors originated from a human donor in good health.

The chain recombines TRBV7-8 with TRBJ2-7; TRBD1 is a possible D gene (5 bases). With 1 base removed from V and 3 bases from J, the gap between germline ends came to 13 bases. Per the germline V gene, CDR1 is SGHVS and CDR2 is FQNEAQ. The CDR3 runs to 15 residues. CDR3 bases: TGTGCCAGCAGCTTAGAGGACACCGTCGGCTACGAGCAGTACTTC. As protein: CASSLEDTVGYEQYF. Full variable domain (outside the CDR3, taken from reference TRBV7-8 and TRBJ2-7): GAGVSQSPRYKVAKRGQDVALRCDPISGHVSLFWYQQALGQGPEFLTYFQNEAQLDKSGLPSDRFFAERPEGSVSTLKIQRTQQEDSAVYLCASSLEDTVGYEQYFGPGTRLTVT.

This clone was seen a handful of times. The chain combines TRBV10-1 with TRBJ1-5, with a tentative D call TRBD1 (5 bases). Germline V CDR1 and CDR2: WNHNN, SYGVQD (reference sequence). V was cut by 4 bases and J by 9 bases, with 13 bases left in between. This CDR3 comprises 13 residues. The chain's CDR3 is CASSVTAQGPQHF. In nucleotides, the CDR3 is TGCGCCAGCAGTGTAACAGCCCAGGGGCCCCAGCATTTT.

The chain employs TRBV25-1 and TRBJ2-7; weak D call: TRBD1 (5 bases). Germline CDR1 reads MGHDK; CDR2 reads SYGVNS. Deletions cut 8 bases from V and 5 bases from J, with 7 bases between. This CDR3 contains 10 residues. The CDR3 DNA reads as TGTGCCAGCGGCAGGGACGAGCAGTACTTC. It yields the protein CASGRDEQYF.

The rearrangement links TRBV19 to TRBJ2-7; D remains unclear. Trimming shortened V by 7 bases and J by 6 bases, and 19 bases separated the two germline ends. The CDR3 length is 14 residues. Germline CDR1 LNHDA, CDR2 SQIVND (reference sequence). In DNA, the CDR3 is TGTGCCAGTAATTTGTCGACTTCCTCTCGCGAGCAGTACTTC. This gives the protein CASNLSTSSREQYF.

The CDR3 here is CASSRGTGYPRGTGELFF. The CDR3 bases are TGTGCCAGCAGTCGGGGGACAGGTTACCCCCGGGGCACCGGGGAGCTGTTTTTT. V gene TRBV11-3 combines with J gene TRBJ2-2, with 8 bases identical to TRBD1. This CDR3 is built from 18 residues. Germline assignment: CDR1 SGHNT and CDR2 YENEEA. After removal of 6 bases from V and 4 bases from J, the junction contained 16 bases not matched to a gene.

The rearrangement joins TRBV11-3 to TRBJ2-7; 9 nucleotides line up with TRBD1. Trimming took 4 bases from V and 5 from J; bases not matched to a gene: 9. CDR3 length: 15 amino acids. Looked up from germline, CDR1 is SGHNT and CDR2 is YENEEA. DNA of the CDR3: TGTGCCAGCAGCTCACGGGACAGGGTGGCCCACGAGCAGTACTTC. Residues: CASSSRDRVAHEQYF.

The chain combines TRBV19 with TRBJ2-1; 8 bases map to TRBD1. This CDR3 comprises 14 residues. Germline V gene sequence: CDR1 LNHDA, CDR2 SQIVND (reference sequence). Trimming took 6 bases from V and 7 from J; bases not matched to a gene: 8. CDR3 sequence reads: CASRNRQGMNEQFF. The DNA of the CDR3 is TGTGCCAGTAGAAACCGACAGGGGATGAATGAGCAGTTCTTC.

This clone was detected a few times. V and J are TRBV2 and TRBJ1-4; 8 nucleotides align to TRBD1. The V and J ends lost 11 bases and 8 bases, in that order; junction bases with no gene match: 10. CDR3 length: 13 residues. The V gene's germline CDR1 is SNHLY and CDR2 FYNNEI. CDR3 sequence reads: CAVRPTGGEKLFF. The CDR3, as DNA: TGTGCCGTTCGGCCTACAGGGGGGGAAAAACTGTTTTTT.

The chain employs TRBV5-4 and TRBJ2-2; D ambiguous. CDR1 is SGHNT, CDR2 YYREEE, per germline (reference sequence). The CDR3 spans 11 residues. V lost 4 bases to trimming and J lost 5 bases, with 3 bases between them. CDR3 region: CASSTTGELFF. The CDR3 region has the DNA TGTGCCAGCAGCACAACCGGGGAGCTGTTTTTT. Using reference TRBV5-4 and TRBJ2-2 for the parts outside the CDR3, the full variable domain is ETGVTQSPTHLIKTRGQQVTLRCSSQSGHNTVSWYQQALGQGPQFIFQYYREEENGRGNFPPRFSGLQFPNYSSELNVNALELDDSALYLCASSTTGELFFGEGSRLTVL.